The T cell receptor (beta chain) described here comes from a study of blood T cell repertoires in COVID-19. For the study at large: Specimens from acute and convalescent COVID-19 originated in the United States, Italy and Spain. PBMCs, B-cell-depleted T cells, or T cells were the source of the cDNA or gDNA that made up the material.

Source study methods: It was from reference gene primer amplification that nucleated cell counts were estimated. The table came from immunoSEQ multiplex PCR; TCRdb's copy has only in-frame clones and leaves some out. That table furnishes V, J and clone size, whereas the DNA furnished D and trimming. The sample includes more than 300,000 clones, roughly nine tenths of them seen just once. The CDR3 runs to 14 residues. The germline gives CDR1 SGHKS, CDR2 YYEKEE (reference sequence). Trimming removed 1 base from V and 1 base from J, with 5 bases in between. The rearrangement joins TRBV5-5 to TRBJ2-2, with D possibly TRBD2 on 5 matching bases. The TCR was taken from a man aged 18-30 years who had recovered from COVID-19. The sequenced material came from peripheral blood. Here the CDR3 reads CASSLRGNTGELFF. CDR3 in DNA: TGTGCCAGCAGCTTGCGGGGGAACACCGGGGAGCTGTTTTTT.